This TCR beta chain was sequenced during a study of shared clonotypes between healthy human individuals (dated by TCRdb to between 2020 and 2021). Describing the broader study: The cohort comprised a couple of women and a few men aged 18 to 49 years. Leukapheresis yielded between about 0.94 and 8.9 billion PBMCs per donor. Blood TCR repertoires of several healthy adults were deeply sequenced to estimate repertoire size and the extent of clonotype sharing between individuals. For each donor, three plates each were used for CD4 naive and CD4 memory, two plates were used for CD8 naive, and one plate was used for CD8 memory. To increase sequencing depth and limit assay-specific biases, TCR repertoire library preparation and sequencing were carried out by different laboratories using diverse techniques.

About this clone itself: This receptor's antigen is unknown. Base-call qualities are not available, and no considerably larger clone is one nucleotide away.

The CDR3 goes from the cysteine to the phenylalanine over 14 residues. This entry keeps only the CDR3 DNA: 42 bases, framed from base 1. The V end gives up 0 bases and the J end 4 bases, leaving 0 bases in the junction not matched to a gene. CDR1 is given as MNHNY and CDR2 as SVGAGI, both from the germline V gene (reference sequence). Healthy HIV-negative adults with no recently reported acute infections or vaccinations were included as donors. Every donor was a Caucasian adult residing in Nashville, Tennessee, USA. CD4+ T cells were enriched by magnetic negative selection, after which naive cells were positively selected on CD45RA and the negative fraction was taken as the memory subset. Blood was obtained by leukapheresis, after which PBMCs were separated by Ficoll-Histopaque density gradient centrifugation and cryopreserved in liquid nitrogen vapor phase. Analytical flow cytometry was used to check the purity and quantity of every magnetically sorted T cell population. Genomic DNA was isolated from each sorted fraction and quantified by UV absorbance on a Nanodrop 2000c.

The paper as a whole reports these results and caveats: Estimated clonotype richness was generally larger for naive than for memory subsets. Sampling was restricted to blood, and TCR repertoires in tissue are likely to differ from TCR repertoires in blood. Rarefaction of sorted-subset datasets indicated incomplete sequencing despite the large sequencing depth. The small number of donors limited the genetic and exposure-history diversity represented. Around 5.4% of naive CD4, 3.5% of naive CD8, approximately 2% of memory CD4, and 0.4% of memory CD8 clonotypes were shared across a few donors. Pairwise subsampling led to the expectation that sequencing depth would affect the degree of clonotype sharing among donors. Compared with non-shared clonotypes, the clonotypes found in all four sorted-subset donors had higher generation probabilities.

Using the deep immunoSEQ assay, multiplex PCR amplified TCR CDR3 regions from genomic DNA. Extracted genomic DNA from each cell subset was distributed evenly across all wells of several immunoSEQ 96-well plates, and each plate was treated as a replicate. For sorted subsets, each replicate PCR was loaded with about 0.2 ug genomic DNA, equivalent to 32,000 or so T cell genomes. The purified libraries were quantified using a Qubit 3.0 fluorometer, sized with a Bioanalyzer 2100, and then quantified again using the KAPA Library Quantification kit. Every immunoSEQ 96-well plate was sequenced on a dedicated single-read 150-cycle Illumina NextSeq 550 flow cell. Processing in the source paper ran as follows. Because only junctional sequences without quality scores were contained in the immunoSEQ output, filtering matching that applied to full-length reads could not be performed. Sequences were annotated with PyIR, a Python wrapper for IgBLAST v1.9, using IMGT germline references to assign V/J genes and CDR3. Reads with weak V/J assignments (E-value above 1e-6), missing CDR3, stop codons, out-of-frame junctions, or ambiguous translated residues were removed. V3J clonotypes were defined as sequences sharing the same inferred V gene, J gene, and CDR3 amino acid sequence. To compute the percentage overlap between repertoires, the number of shared unique clonotypes was divided by the size of the smaller repertoire. Three approaches were used to assess repertoire richness: RTK rarefaction, the Chao1 estimator, and Recon v2.1 estimates of unobserved clonotypes. OLGA was used to compute generation probabilities for all TCRbeta clonotypes that the gDNA method yielded from a handful of donors. The table was pulled from immuneACCESS by TCRdb, which kept in-frame rearrangements only. Such tables lose some clones; where checked, under half of the loss comes from unresolved V genes, and the rest has no known cause. The V and J calls and clone size come from that table; D and trimming were worked out from the DNA. For this sample the table gives about 1 million clones, of which roughly 75% were detected only once. Clones ranked in the top ten supply about 1.5% of the sample.

Sample: memory CD4+ T cells sorted from blood. The cell subset or site label here, explained by the study, means: CD45RA-negative fraction. This sequence was found in a man between 18 and 29 years old in good health. Recombination connected TRBV6-6 to TRBJ2-1, and 7 junctional nucleotides match TRBD1. This receptor carries the CDR3 CASSYSGQYNEQFF. The nucleotide sequence reads TGTGCCAGCAGTTACTCGGGACAGTACAATGAGCAGTTCTTC.